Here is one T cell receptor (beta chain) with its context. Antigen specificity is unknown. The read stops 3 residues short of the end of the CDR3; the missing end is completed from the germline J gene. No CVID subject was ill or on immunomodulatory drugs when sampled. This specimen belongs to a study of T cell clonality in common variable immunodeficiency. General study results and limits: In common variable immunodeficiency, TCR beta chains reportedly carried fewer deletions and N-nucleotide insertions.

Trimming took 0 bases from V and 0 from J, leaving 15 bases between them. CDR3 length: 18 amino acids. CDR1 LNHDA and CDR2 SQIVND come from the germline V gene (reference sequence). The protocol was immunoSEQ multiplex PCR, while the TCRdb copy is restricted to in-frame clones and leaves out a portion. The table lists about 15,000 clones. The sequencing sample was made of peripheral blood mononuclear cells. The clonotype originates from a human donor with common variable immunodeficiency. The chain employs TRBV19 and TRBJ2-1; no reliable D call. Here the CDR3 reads CASSIEQHTLSSYNEQFF. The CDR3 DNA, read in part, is TGTGCCAGTAGTATAGAACAGCACACCCTCAGCTCCTACAATGAG.